One and the same sample provided the 18 T cell receptor beta chains below, sequenced in a study of T cells in Graves' hyperthyroidism and ophthalmopathy. Template material for amplifying TCR beta CDR3 regions consisted of RNA transcripts. Initially, a first-round RT-PCR of the TCR CDR3 employed the HTBI primer set. TCRdb independently ran MiXCR on the multiplex PCR reads; one entry per CDR3 protein. The table lists about 640,000 distinct CDR3 sequences, more than 20% of them singletons. The sequenced material came from blood. Receptor source: a man aged 25-45 years with Graves' ophthalmopathy.

The sample holds many counts of this clonotype. CDR3 loop: CASSLDRGLDEQYF. The CDR3 DNA follows: TGCGCCAGCAGCCTGGACAGGGGGCTCGACGAGCAGTACTTC. The rearrangement links TRBV5-1 to TRBJ2-7; 11 nucleotides match TRBD1. With V trimmed by 4 bases and J by 5 bases, 5 bases remained unmatched. CDR3 length: 14 residues. Germline V gives CDR1 SGHRS, CDR2 YFSETQ.

Ten or more counts support this clonotype. The rearrangement links TRBV12-3 or TRBV12-4 to TRBJ2-3, with TRBD2 as a possible D gene (7 bases). Trimming cost V 6 bases and J 2 bases, with 15 bases left between them. The CDR3 is 15 amino acids. For the CDR3, the DNA is TGTGCCAGCAGGGAATGGGGGGGCTCCACAGATACGCAGTATTTT. Residues: CASREWGGSTDTQYF.

This clonotype was recorded at least ten times. This sequence joins TRBV12-3 or TRBV12-4 and TRBJ2-1, with D hard to call. The germline V and J ends were trimmed by 6 bases and 5 bases, with 11 bases remaining between them. This CDR3 is 13 amino acids long. CDR3 region: CASRVSPNNEQFF. The CDR3 DNA reads TGTGCCAGCAGGGTTAGCCCGAACAATGAGCAGTTCTTC.

The chain joins TRBV28 to TRBJ2-3, with D maybe TRBD1 (5 bases). Per germline, CDR1 MDHEN and CDR2 SYDVKM. CDR3 length: 13 residues. V lost 5 bases and J lost 11, with 17 bases in between. CDR3 nucleotide sequence: TGTGCCAGCAGTCCCGGCCGATCAGGGTGGCAGTATTTT. It translates to CASSPGRSGWQYF.

The rearrangement uses TRBV7-8 and TRBJ2-2, with 8 bases identical to TRBD2. V lost 2 bases to trimming and J lost 3 bases; unmatched junction nucleotides: 5. Germline CDR1 is SGHVS and CDR2 is FQNEAQ. The CDR3 sequence is 16 residues long. The CDR3 spells CASSLIAREDTGELFF. CDR3 sequence (DNA): TGTGCCAGCAGCTTAATAGCGCGGGAGGACACCGGGGAGCTGTTTTTT.

This clonotype was counted many times. J is TRBJ2-5 and V is TRBV7-6; D perhaps matches TRBD2 (6 bases). This CDR3 has 14 residues. The ends were cut back, 5 bases at V and 4 bases at J, with 14 bases in the middle. Germline values: CDR1 SGHVS, CDR2 FNYEAQ. Here the CDR3 reads CASSPTGERETQYF. The CDR3 DNA follows: TGTGCCAGCAGCCCGACGGGAGAGAGAGAGACCCAGTACTTC. The full variable domain, with the rest looked up from reference TRBV7-6 and TRBJ2-5, is GAGVSQSPRYKVTKRGQDVALRCDPISGHVSLYWYRQALGQGPEFLTYFNYEAQQDKSGLPNDRFSAERPEGSISTLTIQRTEQRDSAMYRCASSPTGERETQYFGPGTRLLVL.

This clonotype was counted between two and nine times. The chain couples TRBV7-8 to TRBJ2-7; D uncertain. The germline V gene encodes CDR1 SGHVS and CDR2 FQNEAQ. The CDR3 consists of 12 residues. Between the trimmed V and J ends, which lost 5 bases and 3 bases, there was a span of 8 bases. The CDR3 coding sequence is TGTGCCAGCAGCGCCGGCATCTACGAGCAGTACTTC. It specifies CASSAGIYEQYF.

The chain couples TRBV27 to TRBJ2-1, with 16 nucleotides matching TRBD2. The CDR3 loop spans 16 amino acids. V lost 7 bases and J lost 10; bases outside the gene matches: 10. CDR1 is MNHEY, CDR2 SMNVEV, per germline (reference sequence). The CDR3 loop reads CASTGLAGGLKWEQFF. CDR3 bases: TGTGCCAGCACGGGACTAGCGGGGGGGCTAAAATGGGAGCAGTTCTTC.

A few counts support this clonotype. The chain recombines TRBV5-1 with TRBJ2-5; D unresolved. V shed 2 bases and J shed 2 bases, with 7 bases lying between them. This CDR3 has 13 amino acids. The germline CDR1 and CDR2 sequences are SGHRS and YFSETQ. CDR3 nucleotide sequence: TGCGCCAGCAGCTTTACGGATCAAGAGACCCAGTACTTC. Protein product: CASSFTDQETQYF.

This clonotype showed up many times. The chain joins TRBV3-1 to TRBJ1-6; the match to TRBD1 covers 7 bases. The germline CDR1 and CDR2 sequences are LGHDT and YNNKEL (reference sequence). The CDR3 extends over 16 amino acids. The ends lost 4 bases at V and 8 bases at J; junction bases unmatched: 11. The CDR3 bases are TGTGCCAGCAGCCCAGTGACAGGGTCTGGATATTCACCCCTCCACTTT. It specifies CASSPVTGSGYSPLHF.

This clonotype was observed many times. The chain links TRBV11-2 to TRBJ2-7; TRBD1 or TRBD2 may be the D gene (5 bases each). This CDR3 comprises 16 residues. Germline lookup yields CDR1 SGHAT and CDR2 FQNNGV. Trimming took 0 bases from V and 5 from J, leaving 17 bases between them. The CDR3 sequence is CASSLELRAGRNEQYF. CDR3 coding DNA: TGTGCCAGCAGCTTAGAATTGAGGGCAGGGCGAAACGAGCAGTACTTC.

This clonotype has a handful of counts. An end of the junction differs from the germline gene, which may be a read error. V is TRBV24-1 and J is TRBJ2-1; no clear D. This CDR3 spans 14 amino acids. In germline, CDR1 is KGHDR, CDR2 SFDVKD. CDR3 nucleotide sequence: TGTGCCACCAGTGATTCGGACCTTTACAATGGGCAGTTCTTC. The encoded protein is CATSDSDLYNGQFF.

Only a few counts were recorded for this clonotype. The genes are TRBV4-1 and TRBJ2-1; 8 bases agree with TRBD2. This CDR3 has 15 amino acids. The V gene end was trimmed by 0 bases and the J gene end by 6 bases; junction bases not matched to a gene: 4. Germline V lookup: CDR1 MGHRA, CDR2 YSYEKL. CDR3 nucleotides: TGCGCCAGCAGCCAAGACCCCGGGACTAGCAATGAGCAGTTCTTC. It is translated as CASSQDPGTSNEQFF.

The chain couples TRBV4-1 to TRBJ2-1; D is possibly TRBD2 (6 bases). CDR3 length: 16 residues. Trimming removed 1 base at V and 6 bases at J, with 16 bases between. Germline V gives CDR1 MGHRA, CDR2 YSYEKL. The CDR3 sequence is CASSQGRGLGGNEQFF. The CDR3 DNA is TGCGCCAGCAGCCAAGGTCGCGGCCTCGGGGGCAATGAGCAGTTCTTC.

Ten or more counts support this clonotype. The gene calls are TRBV6-1 and TRBJ1-2; 9 positions agree with TRBD1. The CDR3 spans 14 residues. J gave up 7 bases and V 3 bases, and 6 bases lay outside the gene matches. Germline assignment: CDR1 MNHNS and CDR2 SASEGT. DNA for the CDR3: TGTGCCAGCAGTGACGTGACAGGGGGAATTGGCTACACCTTC. It translates to CASSDVTGGIGYTF.

This clonotype was seen at least ten times. This rearrangement joins TRBV6-1 to TRBJ1-1; no clear D. CDR3 length equals 14 residues. V was cut by 5 bases and J by 1 base, with 11 bases left in between. The V gene's germline CDR1 is MNHNS and CDR2 SASEGT. For the CDR3, the DNA is TGTGCCAGCAGTTTGAGCTTCACGAACACTGAAGCTTTCTTT. Protein: CASSLSFTNTEAFF.

This clonotype was observed many times. The chain joins TRBV20-1 to TRBJ2-3; 10 bases map to TRBD2. Germline lookup yields CDR1 DFQATT and CDR2 SNEGSKA (reference sequence). V gave up 0 bases and J gave up 4 bases; unmatched junction bases: 7. The CDR3 runs 16 residues. This chain's CDR3 is CSARDPLAGASDTQYF. The CDR3 bases are TGCAGTGCTAGAGATCCCCTAGCGGGAGCGTCAGATACGCAGTATTTT.

The chain is built from TRBV5-6 and TRBJ2-5; D gene uncertain. This CDR3 spans 13 amino acids. Trimming took off 1 base at V and 3 bases at J, with 7 bases between the two ends. CDR1 and CDR2 from the germline V gene are SGHDT and YYEEEE. Here the CDR3 reads CASSLRAEETQYF. In DNA, the CDR3 is TGTGCCAGCAGCTTGCGGGCGGAAGAGACCCAGTACTTC.